Presented here are 10 T cell receptor beta chains from one specimen sequenced in a study of cytomegalovirus exposure and HLA in healthy donors. A multiplex PCR was run with 60 Vbeta primers and 13 Jbeta primers. Sequencing used immunoSEQ multiplex PCR; TCRdb keeps in-frame clones, though not all of them. The table lists about 92,000 clones, around 81% of them singletons. Sequencing input: PBMCs. The receptors come from a man aged 18 to 29 in good health and CMV-seronegative.

This chain joins TRBV6-1 and TRBJ2-7, with 7 positions matching TRBD1. Germline lookup yields CDR1 MNHNS and CDR2 SASEGT. The CDR3 is 17 amino acids. J was trimmed by 0 bases and V by 4 bases; bases with no gene match: 12. CDR3 amino acids: CASSATTGALTSYEQYF. For the CDR3, the DNA is TGTGCCAGCAGTGCCACAACAGGGGCCCTTACCTCCTACGAGCAGTACTTC.

The gene calls are TRBV7-2 and TRBJ1-5, with D unclear. Germline CDR1 SGHTA, CDR2 FQGNSA. The CDR3 runs to 15 residues. Trimming stripped 3 bases from V and 4 bases from J, with 13 bases between. As DNA, the CDR3 is TGTGCCAGCAGCTTTTGGGCAGCAGCTAATCAGCCCCAGCATTTT. It encodes CASSFWAAANQPQHF. The whole variable domain, filled in from reference TRBV7-2 and TRBJ1-5, reads GAGVSQSPSNKVTEKGKDVELRCDPISGHTALYWYRQSLGQGLEFLIYFQGNSAPDKSGLPSDRFSAERTGGSVSTLTIQRTQQEDSAVYLCASSFWAAANQPQHFGDGTRLSIL.

The sample holds one count of this clone. The chain couples TRBV9 to TRBJ1-3; D perhaps matches TRBD1 (5 bases). Trimming shortened V by 4 bases and J by 4 bases, and 12 bases separated the two germline ends. This CDR3 contains 14 residues. CDR1 SGDLS and CDR2 YYNGEE come from the germline V gene. The CDR3 nucleotides read TGTGCCAGCAGCTACGAACAGGAGGGAAACACCATATATTTT. It is translated as CASSYEQEGNTIYF.

This chain uses TRBV5-1 with TRBJ2-7, with a tentative D call TRBD1 (6 bases). Germline V gene lookup returns CDR1 SGHRS and CDR2 YFSETQ. The CDR3 spans 14 residues. The V end was cut by 0 bases, the J end by 2 bases, with 9 bases between. CDR3: CASSLGTDPYEQYF. The CDR3 DNA reads TGCGCCAGCAGCTTGGGGACAGATCCCTACGAGCAGTACTTC.

This clone has just a few counts. Its ends do not fully match the called genes, so a read error is possible. The J gene is TRBJ1-2, the V gene TRBV7-9; D not certain. This CDR3 is built from 12 residues. Germline CDR1 and CDR2: SEHNR and FQNEAQ (reference sequence). CDR3 DNA sequence: TGTTCCAGCAGCTTATTTGCGGATGGCTACACCTTC. Amino acid sequence: CSSSLFADGYTF.

This chain links TRBV27 with TRBJ2-7, with 8 bases aligning to TRBD1. V was clipped by 5 bases and J by 2 bases; unmatched bases: 11. Germline lookup yields CDR1 MNHEY and CDR2 SMNVEV (reference sequence). The CDR3 extends over 16 amino acids. CDR3 amino acids: CASSQRQGFKAYEQYF. The CDR3 nucleotides are TGTGCCAGCAGTCAAAGACAGGGGTTTAAGGCCTACGAGCAGTACTTC.

The rearrangement uses TRBV6-1 and TRBJ1-2; 7 bases match TRBD1. Germline loops: CDR1 MNHNS, CDR2 SASEGT. Germline trimming cut 6 bases from V and 3 bases from J; bases unmatched to any gene: 7. This CDR3 contains 14 residues. The chain's CDR3 is CASRITGVDYGYTF. For the CDR3, the DNA is TGTGCCAGCAGGATTACAGGGGTGGACTATGGCTACACCTTC.

V is TRBV4-2 and J is TRBJ2-7, with D perhaps matching TRBD2 (7 bases). The germline gives CDR1 LGHNA, CDR2 YNFKEQ. The V gene lost 4 bases and the J gene lost 5 bases, with 24 bases spanning the gap. This CDR3 contains 17 residues. CDR3: CASSLPGRGGLSDEQYF. CDR3 bases: TGTGCCAGCAGCCTCCCTGGGAGGGGGGGCCTCTCGGACGAGCAGTACTTC.

The chain links TRBV18 to TRBJ2-3; 7 positions match TRBD1. The CDR3 spans 14 residues. Trimming cost V 11 bases and J 0 bases; bases outside gene matches: 8. Germline CDR1 reads KGHSH; CDR2 reads LQKENI. CDR3 loop: CACTGTASTDTQYF. DNA for the CDR3: TGTGCCTGCACCGGGACAGCTAGCACAGATACGCAGTATTTT. Full variable domain (outside the CDR3, taken from reference TRBV18 and TRBJ2-3): NAGVMQNPRHLVRRRGQEARLRCSPMKGHSHVYWYRQLPEEGLKFMVYLQKENIIDESGMPKERFSAEFPKEGPSILRIQQVVRGDSAAYFCACTGTASTDTQYFGPGTRLTVL.

The CDR3 protein is CATSALQGNEQFF. In nucleotides, the CDR3 is TGTGCCACCAGCGCCCTCCAGGGGAATGAGCAGTTCTTC. This sequence joins TRBV15 and TRBJ2-1, with a tentative D call TRBD1 (6 bases). CDR1 is LNHNV, CDR2 YYDKDF, per germline (reference sequence). The CDR3 sequence is 13 residues long. Between the trimmed V and J ends, which lost 5 bases and 7 bases, there was a span of 12 bases.